This paragraph covers one TCR beta chain sequence. Its matching antigen is unknown. This specimen belongs to a study of shared clonotypes between healthy human individuals. Study background: Participating donors consisted of two women and a few men aged 18 to 49.

Sequencing used immunoSEQ multiplex PCR; TCRdb keeps in-frame clones, though not all of them. The sample yields some 2.1 million clones, around 95% seen once. Donation came from healthy HIV-negative adults that had no recent acute infections or vaccinations. Overall study results and limits: Generation probabilities were higher for clonotypes shared across all four sorted-subset donors than for unshared ones. Sampling included only blood; tissue repertoires likely differ.

The clonotype comes from a man aged 18 to 29 in good health. Sequenced: naive CD4+ T cells sorted from blood. Subset defined: CD45RA+ positively selected.

The CDR3 region has the DNA TGTGCCAGCAGCTTGGCGACGGACACCGGGGAGCTGTTTTTT. As protein: CASSLATDTGELFF. The J gene is TRBJ2-2, the V gene TRBV5-4; D is uncertain. Germline CDR1 SGHNT, CDR2 YYREEE (reference sequence). V dropped 0 bases and J dropped 3 bases, with 6 bases sitting between them. This CDR3 spans 14 amino acids.